This record looks at one T cell receptor beta chain sequence and its context. The table lists this clonotype with many counts. Its specific antigen is unknown. No clone much larger than this one lies a single base away; base qualities are absent. This sample was included in a study of low-dose radiotherapy and immunotherapy resistance in tumors (dated by TCRdb to between 2022 and 2023). With regard to the full study: In Cohort 1, 0.5 Gy per fraction was delivered every 2 weeks, and a total PTV dose of 6.5 Gy was prescribed. Patients in Cohort 2 were given 1 Gy per fraction every two weeks, for a total of 13 Gy across 26 weeks. Nivolumab was administered intravenously as a 240 mg flat dose every two weeks, and ipilimumab was administered intravenously at 1 mg/kg every six weeks. Cyclophosphamide 200 mg/m2 was given intravenously every two weeks, one day before each radiation and immunotherapy administration. Aspirin 300 mg was taken orally once daily by patients for four cycles, starting on cycle 1 day 1. The trial did not randomize participants into treatment groups. Eight patients were included in the translational analysis: three from the first dose cohort and the first five from the second dose cohort.

The instrument was an Illumina HiSeq 2500. First-strand cDNA was synthesized with Superscript III and a set of TRAV- and TRBV-specific primers, covering both TCRalpha and TCRbeta chains. An approximately 19-cycle PCR with Phusion amplified the TCRs, pairing a constant-region primer with the adapter that was attached to the V primers. The MessageAmp II aRNA Amplification Kit was used to amplify the isolated mRNA, with in vitro transcription run for about 15 hours at 37 degrees C. mRNA for TCR sequencing was isolated with the Dynabeads mRNA DIRECT Purification Kit. Indexed Illumina adapters were added in a second roughly 25-cycle Phusion PCR, and the resulting products were purified with AMPure XP beads. As for how the authors treated the data: Using custom Perl scripts, TCR sequences encoding the same protein were pooled, out-of-frame sequences were removed, and the abundance of each clonotype was computed. The analysis excluded TCR sequences that were supported by just one read. Repertoire metrics included Shannon entropy, Gini index, clonality, richness, and frequency of TCRs shared between repertoires. The public reads were reprocessed in TCRdb via fastp at Q25 and MiXCR, keeping in-frame beta chains. Rows matching on CDR3 protein sequence are summarized as one entry with the most common DNA and genes. TCRdb, rather than the study authors, made the V and J calls. In all, the sample holds under 70,000 distinct CDR3 sequences, and under 30% of those were seen once. Just over 5.5% of the sample is in the top ten clones.

Inclusive of the bounding cysteine and phenylalanine, the CDR3 is 12 residues long. Just CDR3 DNA is preserved here, 36 bases in frame from base 1. From the germline V gene, CDR1 is SQVTM and CDR2 is ANQGSEA. The sample's time point label is to be understood as: before trial treatment. Donors were enrolled in RACIN, a single-arm phase I dose-escalation trial in which nivolumab, ipilimumab, aspirin, low-dose cyclophosphamide and low-dose radiotherapy were combined. Eligible patients had advanced, TIL-negative solid tumors. The clonotype originates from a male donor with prostate cancer. The source material was PBMCs, sampled before treatment. The chain employs TRBV29-1 and TRBJ2-1; TRBD2 is perhaps the D gene, given 6 matching bases. The DNA is TGCACCGCTTGGCGGGACTACAATGAGCAGTTCTTC. This is translated as CTAWRDYNEQFF.